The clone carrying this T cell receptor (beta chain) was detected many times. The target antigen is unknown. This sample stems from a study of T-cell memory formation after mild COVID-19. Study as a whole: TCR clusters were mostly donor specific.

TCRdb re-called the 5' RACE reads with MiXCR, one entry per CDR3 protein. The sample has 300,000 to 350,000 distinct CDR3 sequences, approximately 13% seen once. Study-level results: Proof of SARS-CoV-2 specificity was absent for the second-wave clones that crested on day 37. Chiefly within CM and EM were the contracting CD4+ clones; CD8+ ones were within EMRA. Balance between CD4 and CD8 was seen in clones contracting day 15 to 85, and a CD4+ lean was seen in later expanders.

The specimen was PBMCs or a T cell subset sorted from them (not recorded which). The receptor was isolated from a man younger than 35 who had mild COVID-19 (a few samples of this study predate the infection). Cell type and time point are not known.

The CDR3 loop reads CASGGGPESPLHF. CDR3 nucleotides: TGTGCCAGTGGGGGGGGACCCGAGTCACCCCTCCACTTT. The V call is TRBV5-5, the J call TRBJ1-6, with D possibly TRBD1 on 5 matching bases. Trimming took off 8 bases at V and 10 bases at J, with 16 bases between the two ends. CDR3 length: 13 residues. The germline gives CDR1 SGHKS, CDR2 YYEKEE (reference sequence).